These T cell receptor beta chains were read from a single sample in a study of shared clonotypes between healthy human individuals. This table comes from immunoSEQ multiplex PCR, and its TCRdb copy is limited to in-frame clones, with some not included. The sample shows about 1,900,000 clones, roughly 95% of them seen only once. Sequencing was carried out using naive CD8+ T cells sorted from blood. The receptors derive from a man younger than 35 in good health. Both conserved end residues are part of each CDR3. A D gene is named only where the DNA matches it firmly. A row's size may be missing; if present it is once, few, many or a size class.

TGTGCCAGCAGCGGGGGTGGTCCTGAAGCTTTCTTT,CASSGGGPEAFF,TRBJ1-1,-,TRBV7-2,-
TGTGCCAGCAGCTTGGGGTTGGGCTATGGCTACACCTTC,CASSLGLGYGYTF,TRBJ1-2,-,TRBV7-9,-
TGTGCCAGCAGCGTAGGAGACAGGGCGTCCACAGATACGCAGTATTTT,CASSVGDRASTDTQYF,TRBJ2-3,-,TRBV9,TRBD1
TGTGCCAGCAGCGATGGACCCTACATGAGTACCGGGGAGCTGTTTTTT,CASSDGPYMSTGELFF,TRBJ2-2,-,TRBV7-9,-
TGTGCCAGCAGGAAAGGTGGGGAGGGATCTAATGAAAAACTGTTTTTT,CASRKGGEGSNEKLFF,TRBJ1-4,-,TRBV2,-
TGTGCCAGCAGTTACCGCGGAGGGACTGAAGCTTTCTTT,CASSYRGGTEAFF,TRBJ1-1,-,TRBV6-5,-
TGCAGCGTTGGTTCCGGGACAGGGTCCTCCGGCTACACCTTC,CSVGSGTGSSGYTF,TRBJ1-2,-,TRBV29-1,TRBD1
TGTGCCAGCAGCCAACAAAGCGGGAGGGTCTACGAGCAGTACTTC,CASSQQSGRVYEQYF,TRBJ2-7,-,TRBV7-8,TRBD2
TGTGCCAGCAGCCCCGACGGGGATCAGCCCCAGCATTTT,CASSPDGDQPQHF,TRBJ1-5,-,TRBV5-8,-
TGTGCCTGGAGTGTGCATGTGAACACTGAAGCTTTCTTT,CAWSVHVNTEAFF,TRBJ1-1,-,TRBV30,-
TGTGCCAGCAGCTTAAGTGGAGGGTCCTACGAGCAGTACTTC,CASSLSGGSYEQYF,TRBJ2-7,few,TRBV7-9,-
TGTGCCAGCAGCTTGCTACTAGCGGGGGATACTAGCTCCTACGAGCAGTACTTC,CASSLLLAGDTSSYEQYF,TRBJ2-7,-,TRBV5-6,TRBD2
TGTGCCAGCAGCCTAGGGCGACTAGCGGGTACCTACGAGCAGTACTTC,CASSLGRLAGTYEQYF,TRBJ2-7,once,TRBV14,TRBD2
TGTGCCAGCAGCTGGATAGGGCTCGAGCAGTACTTC,CASSWIGLEQYF,TRBJ2-7,-,TRBV5-6,-
TGCGCCAGCAGCCAAGCTGGGCACGAGCAGTACTTC,CASSQAGHEQYF,TRBJ2-7,-,TRBV4-1,-
TGTGCCAGCAGCGACGGGACAGGGGGCAAGTATGGCTACACCTTC,CASSDGTGGKYGYTF,TRBJ1-2,-,TRBV5-4,TRBD1